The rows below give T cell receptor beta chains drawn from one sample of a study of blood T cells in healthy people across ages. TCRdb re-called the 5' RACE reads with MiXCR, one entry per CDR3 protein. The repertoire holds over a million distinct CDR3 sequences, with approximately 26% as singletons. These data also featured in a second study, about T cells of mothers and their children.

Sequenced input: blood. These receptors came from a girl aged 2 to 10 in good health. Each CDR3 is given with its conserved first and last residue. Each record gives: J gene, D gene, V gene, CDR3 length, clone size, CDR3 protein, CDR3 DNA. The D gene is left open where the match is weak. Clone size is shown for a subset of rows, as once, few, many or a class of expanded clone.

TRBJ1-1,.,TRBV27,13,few,CASSDLESTEAFF,TGTGCCAGCAGCGACCTGGAGAGCACTGAAGCTTTCTTT
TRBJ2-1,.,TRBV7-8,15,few,CASSLVGRPSNEQFF,TGTGCCAGCAGCTTAGTTGGGCGGCCCTCCAATGAGCAGTTCTTC
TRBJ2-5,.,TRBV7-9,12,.,CASGGRGETQYF,TGTGCCAGCGGGGGGCGGGGGGAGACCCAGTACTTC
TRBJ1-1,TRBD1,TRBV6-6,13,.,CASSHMTGTEAFF,TGTGCCAGCAGCCACATGACAGGGACTGAAGCTTTCTTT
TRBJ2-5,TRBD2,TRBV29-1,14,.,CSVDIDLAGETQYF,TGCAGCGTTGATATCGATCTAGCGGGAGAGACCCAGTACTTC
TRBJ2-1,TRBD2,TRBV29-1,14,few,CSVEPSGGFIEQFF,TGCAGCGTTGAACCTAGCGGGGGTTTTATTGAGCAGTTCTTC
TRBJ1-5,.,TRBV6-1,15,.,CASSEYGGTNQPQHF,TGTGCCAGCAGTGAATACGGCGGAACCAATCAGCCCCAGCATTTT
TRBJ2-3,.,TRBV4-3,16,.,CASSQTPTVSTDTQYF,TGCGCCAGCAGCCAGACCCCGACAGTGAGCACAGATACGCAGTATTTT
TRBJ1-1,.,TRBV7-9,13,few,CASSFMVNTEAFF,TGTGCCAGCAGCTTTATGGTGAACACTGAAGCTTTCTTT
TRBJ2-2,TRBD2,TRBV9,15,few,CASSVGLAYTGELFF,TGTGCCAGCAGCGTGGGACTAGCTTACACCGGGGAGCTGTTTTTT
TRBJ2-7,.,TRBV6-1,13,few,CASTLDRSYEQYF,TGTGCCAGCACCCTCGACAGATCCTACGAGCAGTACTTC
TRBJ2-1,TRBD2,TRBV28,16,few,CASSARREGRGNEQFF,TGTGCCAGCTCCGCCAGGCGGGAGGGCCGGGGCAATGAGCAGTTCTTC
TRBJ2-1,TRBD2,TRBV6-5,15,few,CASSYLAGVHNEQFF,TGTGCCAGCAGTTACTTAGCGGGAGTACACAATGAGCAGTTCTTC
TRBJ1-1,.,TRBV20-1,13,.,CSALSQLTGEAFF,TGCAGTGCTCTAAGCCAACTGACAGGTGAAGCTTTCTTT
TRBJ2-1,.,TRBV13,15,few,CASSLREVKDNEQFF,TGTGCCAGCAGCTTACGGGAAGTGAAGGATAATGAGCAGTTCTTC
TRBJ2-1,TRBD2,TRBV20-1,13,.,CSAGGGNYNEQFF,TGCAGTGCTGGCGGGGGTAACTACAATGAGCAGTTCTTC
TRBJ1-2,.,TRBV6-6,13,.,CTSSYSRGDGYTF,TGTACCAGCAGTTACTCGCGAGGCGATGGCTACACCTTC
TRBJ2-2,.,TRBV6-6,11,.,CASEIRERLFF,TGTGCCAGCGAGATTCGAGAGAGACTGTTTTTT
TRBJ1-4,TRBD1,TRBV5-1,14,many,CASSPGTGGEKLFF,TGCGCCAGCAGCCCCGGGACAGGGGGTGAAAAACTGTTTTTT
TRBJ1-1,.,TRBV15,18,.,CATSRDPPGSGMNTEAFF,TGTGCCACCAGCAGAGATCCCCCAGGGTCTGGAATGAACACTGAAGCTTTCTTT
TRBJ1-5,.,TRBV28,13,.,CASSGALTGNKHF,TGTGCCAGCAGTGGGGCCCTCACAGGGAACAAGCATTTT
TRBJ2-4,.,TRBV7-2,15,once,CASSFNSVGKNIQYF,TGTGCCAGCAGCTTTAACAGCGTTGGAAAAAACATTCAGTACTTC
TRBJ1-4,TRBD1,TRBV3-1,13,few,CASSHRQGGELFF,TGTGCCAGCAGCCATCGTCAGGGGGGGGAACTGTTTTTT
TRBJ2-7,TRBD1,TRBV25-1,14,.,CASRSTGTGYEQYF,TGTGCCAGCAGGTCGACAGGGACGGGCTACGAGCAGTACTTC
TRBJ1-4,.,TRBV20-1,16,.,CSAPATGNPTNEKLFF,TGCAGTGCTCCCGCTACAGGGAACCCAACTAATGAAAAACTGTTTTTT
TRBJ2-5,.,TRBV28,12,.,CASQTSEETQYF,TGTGCCAGCCAAACTAGTGAAGAGACCCAGTACTTC
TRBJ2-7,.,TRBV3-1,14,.,CASSQVWGSQEQYF,TGTGCCAGCAGCCAGGTCTGGGGATCTCAAGAGCAGTACTTC
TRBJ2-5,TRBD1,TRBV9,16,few,CASGIGQGGVGETQYF,TGTGCCAGCGGCATAGGACAGGGAGGAGTTGGAGAGACCCAGTACTTC
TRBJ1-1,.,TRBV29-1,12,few,CSVGTANTEAFF,TGCAGCGTTGGTACGGCGAACACTGAAGCTTTCTTT
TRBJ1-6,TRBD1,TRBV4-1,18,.,CASSRIFPGGLGNSPLHF,TGCGCCAGCAGCCGAATATTCCCAGGGGGCTTAGGTAATTCACCCCTCCACTTT
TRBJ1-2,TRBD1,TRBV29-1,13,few,CSVRQGANYGYTF,TGCAGCGTCCGGCAGGGGGCTAACTATGGCTACACCTTC
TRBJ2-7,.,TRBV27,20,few,CASSLYPRGRYTRKPYEQYF,TGTGCCAGCAGTTTATACCCGCGGGGAAGGTATACAAGAAAACCCTACGAGCAGTACTTC
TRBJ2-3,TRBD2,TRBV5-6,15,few,CASSPVGGIADTQYF,TGTGCCAGCAGCCCCGTGGGAGGGATTGCAGATACGCAGTATTTT
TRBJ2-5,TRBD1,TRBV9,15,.,CASSDSGQGEETQYF,TGTGCCAGCAGCGATAGTGGACAGGGGGAAGAGACCCAGTACTTC
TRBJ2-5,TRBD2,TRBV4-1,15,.,CASSPPAGSQEAQYF,TGCGCCAGCAGCCCCCCAGCGGGGTCCCAAGAGGCCCAGTACTTC
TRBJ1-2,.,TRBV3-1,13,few,CASSQAAGWGYTF,TGTGCCAGCAGCCAAGCGGCGGGTTGGGGCTACACCTTC
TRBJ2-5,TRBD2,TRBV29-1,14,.,CSVIPGLDQQTQYF,TGCAGCGTGATACCGGGACTAGATCAGCAGACCCAGTACTTC
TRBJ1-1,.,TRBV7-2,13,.,CASSPPDRFEAFF,TGTGCCAGCAGCCCCCCGGACCGATTCGAAGCTTTCTTT
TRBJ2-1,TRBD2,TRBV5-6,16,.,CASSLEGLPSRNEQFF,TGTGCCAGCAGCTTGGAGGGACTACCATCTAGGAATGAGCAGTTCTTC
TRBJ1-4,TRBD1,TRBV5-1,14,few,CASSWTGLNEKLFF,TGCGCCAGCAGCTGGACAGGGCTTAATGAAAAACTGTTTTTT
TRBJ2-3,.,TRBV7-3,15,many,CASSLVGIGSDTQYF,TGTGCCAGCAGCTTAGTCGGGATAGGGTCAGATACGCAGTATTTT
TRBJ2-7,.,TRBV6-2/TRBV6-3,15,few,CASSSPGLKLYEQYF,TGTGCCAGCAGTTCGCCGGGCTTAAAACTCTACGAGCAGTACTTC
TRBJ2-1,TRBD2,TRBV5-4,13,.,CASSLDRGSEQFF,TGTGCCAGCAGCTTGGATCGCGGGAGTGAGCAGTTCTTC
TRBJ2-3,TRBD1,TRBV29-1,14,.,CSVATGVGTDTQYF,TGCAGCGTTGCTACAGGGGTGGGCACAGATACGCAGTATTTT
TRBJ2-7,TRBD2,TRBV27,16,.,CASSKTRGDGVDEQYF,TGTGCCAGCAGTAAAACCCGGGGGGACGGGGTCGACGAGCAGTACTTC
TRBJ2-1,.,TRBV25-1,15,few,CASSDPALSYNEQFF,TGTGCCAGCAGTGACCCAGCCCTCTCCTACAATGAGCAGTTCTTC
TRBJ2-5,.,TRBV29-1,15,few,CSVDNSDAGNETQYF,TGCAGCGTTGACAACTCGGACGCAGGGAATGAGACCCAGTACTTC
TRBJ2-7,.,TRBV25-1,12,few,CASSADINEQYF,TGTGCCAGCAGTGCTGACATTAACGAGCAGTACTTC
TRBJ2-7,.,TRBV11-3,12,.,CASSTGTREQYF,TGTGCCAGCAGCACCGGGACCCGAGAGCAGTACTTC
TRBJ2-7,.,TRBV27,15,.,CASSGTDRNIYEQYF,TGTGCCAGCAGTGGGACGGACCGCAACATATACGAGCAGTACTTC
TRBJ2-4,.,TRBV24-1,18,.,CATSGLGRKTGTKNIQYF,TGTGCCACCAGTGGGTTGGGACGGAAGACGGGTACCAAAAACATTCAGTACTTC
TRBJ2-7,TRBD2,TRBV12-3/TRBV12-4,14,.,CASSFAGLDGEQYF,TGTGCCAGCAGTTTCGCGGGACTAGACGGCGAGCAGTACTTC
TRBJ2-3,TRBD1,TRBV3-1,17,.,CASSQDVDRVGTDTQYF,TGTGCCAGCAGCCAAGATGTTGACAGGGTGGGCACAGATACGCAGTATTTT
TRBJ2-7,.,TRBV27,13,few,CASSLQATYEQYF,TGTGCCAGCAGTTTACAGGCGACTTACGAGCAGTACTTC
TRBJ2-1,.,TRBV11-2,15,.,CASSLEWHPGNEQFF,TGTGCCAGCAGCTTAGAGTGGCACCCGGGCAATGAGCAGTTCTTC
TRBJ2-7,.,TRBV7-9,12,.,CASSFLAHEQYF,TGTGCCAGCAGCTTCCTAGCGCACGAGCAGTACTTC
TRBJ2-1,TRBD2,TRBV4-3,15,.,CASSPRLAEGNEQFF,TGCGCCAGCAGCCCTCGCCTAGCGGAGGGCAATGAGCAGTTCTTC
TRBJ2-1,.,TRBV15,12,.,CATSREEARQFF,TGTGCCACCAGCAGAGAAGAGGCAAGGCAGTTCTTC